These 18 T cell receptor beta chains share one sample of origin, sequenced in a study of CD8 T cells in ankylosing spondylitis. Study observations and caveats: It appeared that ankylosing spondylitis blood was characterized by a TCR beta motif of several highly homologous variants.

These receptors have no known antigen. From the 5' RACE reads, TCRdb called clonotypes with MiXCR, one entry per CDR3 protein. The data hold roughly 490,000 distinct CDR3 sequences, with roughly 5% observed a single time. Sample: blood, either unsorted or a sorted T cell fraction (not recorded which). Source of these receptors: a male donor with ankylosing spondylitis.

This clonotype appeared many times. The gene calls are TRBV7-2 and TRBJ1-1; D not resolved. The CDR3 loop spans 13 amino acids. Germline V gene sequence: CDR1 SGHTA, CDR2 FQGNSA. Trimming took off 2 bases at V and 3 bases at J, with 7 bases between the two ends. CDR3 region: CASSLLRDTEAFF. In DNA, the CDR3 is TGTGCCAGCAGCTTACTGAGGGACACTGAAGCTTTCTTT. Drawing the rest from reference TRBV7-2 and TRBJ1-1, the complete variable domain is GAGVSQSPSNKVTEKGKDVELRCDPISGHTALYWYRQSLGQGLEFLIYFQGNSAPDKSGLPSDRFSAERTGGSVSTLTIQRTQQEDSAVYLCASSLLRDTEAFFGQGTRLTVV.

This clonotype was detected many times. V gene TRBV11-2 combines with J gene TRBJ1-4; D not certain. The CDR3 loop spans 16 amino acids. The V end lost 4 bases, the J end lost 6 bases, and 18 bases lay between the germline ends. CDR1 and CDR2 (germline): SGHAT, FQNNGV. The CDR3 nucleotides read TGTGCCAGCAGCTATCGAGGCGGCCGTACAGATGAAAAACTGTTTTTT. It is translated as CASSYRGGRTDEKLFF.

There are many counts of this clonotype. The chain couples TRBV29-1 to TRBJ2-7; D call uncertain. The CDR3 covers 12 residues. V was shortened by 5 bases and J by 2 bases, with 10 bases between the two germline ends. Germline-derived CDR1 and CDR2 are SQVTM and ANQGSEA. The CDR3 protein is CSVRRTPYEQYF. The CDR3 nucleotides read TGCAGCGTTCGTAGGACCCCCTACGAGCAGTACTTC.

This clonotype was counted ten times or more. The V call is TRBV7-9, the J call TRBJ2-7, with D perhaps TRBD2 (6 bases). The germline V gene encodes CDR1 SEHNR and CDR2 FQNEAQ (reference sequence). The CDR3 has 16 amino acids. The ends were cut back, 5 bases at V and 0 bases at J, with 17 bases in the middle. The CDR3 DNA is TGTGCCAGCAGCCTCCCGGCGGGAAGGGGCTCCTACGAGCAGTACTTC. This encodes CASSLPAGRGSYEQYF.

In this sample, this clonotype turned up many times. The chain links TRBV18 to TRBJ1-1; D remains ambiguous. Trimming shortened V by 4 bases and J by 1 base, and 10 bases separated the two germline ends. The CDR3 is made up of 14 amino acids. The germline gives CDR1 KGHSH, CDR2 LQKENI. This CDR3 is CASSLWTRNTEAFF. CDR3 in DNA: TGTGCCAGCTCACTATGGACGAGGAACACTGAAGCTTTCTTT. Looking up the rest from reference TRBV18 and TRBJ1-1 gives the full variable domain: NAGVMQNPRHLVRRRGQEARLRCSPMKGHSHVYWYRQLPEEGLKFMVYLQKENIIDESGMPKERFSAEFPKEGPSILRIQQVVRGDSAAYFCASSLWTRNTEAFFGQGTRLTVV.

This clonotype was counted a few times. V and J are TRBV4-2 and TRBJ2-3; 7 positions agree with TRBD1. The CDR3 is made up of 16 amino acids. Trimming removed 0 bases from V and 6 bases from J; junction bases left unmatched: 9. Germline lookup yields CDR1 LGHNA and CDR2 YNFKEQ. The chain's CDR3 is CASSQEARGRWDTQYF. The CDR3 DNA follows: TGTGCCAGCAGCCAAGAAGCCAGGGGGAGATGGGATACGCAGTATTTT.

This clonotype was seen ten or more times. The chain is built from TRBV7-9 and TRBJ1-1, with D hard to call. The germline gives CDR1 SEHNR, CDR2 FQNEAQ (reference sequence). The V gene lost 5 bases and the J gene lost 1 base, with 5 bases spanning the gap. This CDR3 spans 12 amino acids. The CDR3 protein is CASSQGNTEAFF. The CDR3 nucleotides read TGTGCCAGCAGCCAAGGGAACACTGAAGCTTTCTTT.

This clonotype has only a few counts. The chain carries TRBV6-5 and TRBJ2-1, with 7 bases identical to TRBD1. The CDR3 totals 15 residues. The V and J ends lost 2 bases and 7 bases, in that order; junction bases with no gene match: 8. CDR1 is MNHEY, CDR2 SVGAGI, per germline. The DNA of the CDR3 is TGTGCCAGCAGTTACCTGGCAGGGGGACGGAATGAGCAGTTCTTC. Translation: CASSYLAGGRNEQFF.

This clonotype has at least ten counts. The CDR3 protein is CASSQRTSGGTDTQYF. The CDR3 nucleotides read TGCGCCAGCAGCCAACGGACTAGCGGGGGCACAGATACGCAGTATTTT. This chain links TRBV5-1 with TRBJ2-3, with TRBD2 matching over 12 bases. With V trimmed by 4 bases and J by 1 base, 4 bases remained unmatched. Per germline, CDR1 SGHRS and CDR2 YFSETQ. This CDR3 contains 16 residues.

This clonotype was seen at least ten times. V is TRBV24-1 and J is TRBJ1-1; D may be TRBD1 (5 bases). V lost 0 bases, J lost 1 base, and 14 bases lay in between. This CDR3 is 17 amino acids long. The germline V gene has CDR1 KGHDR and CDR2 SFDVKD. The CDR3 spells CATSDLRRGRRNTEAFF. Here the CDR3 DNA reads TGTGCCACCAGTGATTTGCGGCGGGGACGACGGAACACTGAAGCTTTCTTT.

The chain employs TRBV7-3 and TRBJ2-7, with D perhaps TRBD1 or TRBD2 (6 bases each). Looked up from germline, CDR1 is SGHTA and CDR2 is FQGTGA. The V end was cut by 5 bases, the J end by 7 bases, with 21 bases between. This CDR3 spans 15 amino acids. The CDR3 bases are TGTGCCAGCAGCCTTCAAGCCCGGGGGCTAGGGGAGCAGTACTTC. This gives the protein CASSLQARGLGEQYF.

Regarding this clonotype: Possible read error: a much larger clone is one base away. The genes are TRBV20-1 and TRBJ2-3; 7 nucleotides match TRBD1. The CDR3 runs to 15 residues. Germline assignment: CDR1 DFQATT and CDR2 SNEGSKA (reference sequence). CDR3 coding DNA: TGCAGCCCTCTGCTTGGGACAGCCGGCACAGATACGCAGTATTTT. Amino acid sequence: CSPLLGTAGTDTQYF.

The genes are TRBV12-3 or TRBV12-4 and TRBJ2-5; 8 bases are shared with TRBD1. Germline trimming cut 6 bases from V and 5 bases from J; bases unmatched to any gene: 14. This CDR3 has 16 residues. The DNA for the CDR3 is TGTGCCAGCAGCCCAAGACAGCAGGGGGCCGGGGAGACCCAGTACTTC. Protein: CASSPRQQGAGETQYF.

A single count supports this clonotype. The V call is TRBV5-6, the J call TRBJ2-3, with 7 bases that match TRBD2. The V gene end was trimmed by 4 bases and the J gene end by 3 bases; junction bases not matched to a gene: 11. The V gene's germline CDR1 is SGHDT and CDR2 YYEEEE. The CDR3 consists of 16 residues. The CDR3 region has the DNA TGTGCCAGCAGCCCCGTGCAAGCGGGGAGTACAGATACGCAGTATTTT. It encodes CASSPVQAGSTDTQYF.

The chain employs TRBV2 and TRBJ2-5; TRBD2 might be the D (5 bases). V lost 2 bases and J 11 bases, leaving 9 bases between the germline ends. Per the germline V gene, CDR1 is SNHLY and CDR2 is FYNNEI. CDR3 length: 11 amino acids. As DNA, the CDR3 is TGTGCCAGCAGTGAACTAGCCTATCAGTACTTC. This gives the protein CASSELAYQYF.

This clonotype was seen at least ten times. The chain carries TRBV18 and TRBJ1-2; D is undetermined. Per the germline V gene, CDR1 is KGHSH and CDR2 is LQKENI. The ends were cut back, 3 bases at V and 3 bases at J, with 11 bases in the middle. CDR3 length equals 14 residues. In nucleotides, the CDR3 is TGTGCCAGCTCACCGACCCTAGGAGACTATGGCTACACCTTC. It is translated as CASSPTLGDYGYTF.

This clonotype occurred many times. The V gene is TRBV6-2 or TRBV6-3, the J gene TRBJ2-7; the D gene is possibly TRBD2 (5 bases). The CDR3 runs 14 residues. The V end was cut by 5 bases, the J end by 2 bases, with 13 bases between. The germline gives CDR1 MNHEY, CDR2 SVGEGT. In DNA, the CDR3 is TGTGCCAGCAGTAATACGGGATTCACCTACGAGCAGTACTTC. This sequence encodes CASSNTGFTYEQYF.

This clonotype was found many times. V and J are TRBV7-2 and TRBJ1-1, with unresolved D. CDR1 is SGHTA and CDR2 is FQGNSA in the germline V gene. V was shortened by 7 bases and J by 2 bases, with 17 bases between the two germline ends. The CDR3 is made up of 15 amino acids. The CDR3 DNA sequence: TGTGCCAGCACCCCATCCGGGCCTTATAACACTGAAGCTTTCTTT. Residues: CASTPSGPYNTEAFF.